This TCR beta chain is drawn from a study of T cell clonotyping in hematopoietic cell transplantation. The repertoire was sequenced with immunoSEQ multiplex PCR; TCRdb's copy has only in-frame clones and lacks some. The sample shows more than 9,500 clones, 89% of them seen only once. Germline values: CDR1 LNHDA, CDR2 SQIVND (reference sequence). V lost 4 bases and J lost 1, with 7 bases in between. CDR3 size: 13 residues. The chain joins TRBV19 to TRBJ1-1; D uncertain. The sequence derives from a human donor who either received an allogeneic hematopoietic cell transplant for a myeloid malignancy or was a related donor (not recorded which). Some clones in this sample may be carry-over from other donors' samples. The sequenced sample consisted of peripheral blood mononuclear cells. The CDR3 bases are TGTGCCAGTAGTAGGTCGGGGAACACTGAAGCTTTCTTT. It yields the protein CASSRSGNTEAFF. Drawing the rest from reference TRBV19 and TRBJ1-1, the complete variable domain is DGGITQSPKYLFRKEGQNVTLSCEQNLNHDAMYWYRQDPGQGLRLIYYSQIVNDFQKGDIAEGYSVSREKKESFPLTVTSAQKNPTAFYLCASSRSGNTEAFFGQGTRLTVV.